The 8 T cell receptor beta chains reported below all come from one sample, sequenced in a study of response to subunit inactivated influenza vaccine. TCRdb re-called the RT-PCR reads through MiXCR, storing one row per CDR3 protein. The sample has around 710,000 distinct CDR3 sequences; approximately 15% are singletons. This sample comprised PBMCs from blood, obtained 14 to 15 days before vaccination. The receptors were sampled from a man in his fifties who received an inactivated influenza vaccine.

CDR3 nucleotide sequence: TGTGCCAGCAGCAGCTACAGGGGAACTAATGAAAAACTGTTTTTT. It specifies CASSSYRGTNEKLFF. The chain is built from TRBV7-2 and TRBJ1-4; 7 bases line up with TRBD1. Germline loops: CDR1 SGHTA, CDR2 FQGNSA. J was trimmed by 1 base and V by 5 bases; bases with no gene match: 4. CDR3 length equals 15 residues.

Concerning this clonotype: A junction boundary mismatches the germline segment, possibly from a read error. The rearrangement uses TRBV24-1 and TRBJ2-1, with D possibly matching TRBD2 (5 bases). The CDR3 covers 16 residues. Germline CDR1 reads KGHDR; CDR2 reads SFDVKD. CDR3 loop: CATSGGRVSSYKEQFF. DNA of the CDR3: TGTGCCACCAGTGGAGGGCGGGTGAGCTCCTACAAAGAGCAGTTCTTC.

The chain combines TRBV15 with TRBJ2-3; a weak D match, TRBD2 (5 bases). The germline V gene encodes CDR1 LNHNV and CDR2 YYDKDF (reference sequence). This CDR3 comprises 12 residues. V gave up 0 bases and J gave up 9 bases, with 7 bases separating them. CDR3 bases: TGTGCCACCAGCAGAGAGCGAGGGACGCAGTATTTT. It translates to CATSRERGTQYF. Drawing the rest from reference TRBV15 and TRBJ2-3, the complete variable domain is DAMVIQNPRYQVTQFGKPVTLSCSQTLNHNVMYWYQQKSSQAPKLLFHYYDKDFNNEADTPDNFQSRRPNTSFCFLDIRSPGLGDTAMYLCATSRERGTQYFGPGTRLTVL.

The chain combines TRBV4-3 with TRBJ1-4; D is uncertain. The V gene's germline CDR1 is LGHNA and CDR2 YSLEER. V lost 0 bases and J 8 bases, leaving 22 bases between the germline ends. The length of the CDR3 is 18 residues. The DNA of the CDR3 is TGCGCCAGCAGCCAAGATATAGGCGTAGGACGGGCACTAGAAAAACTGTTTTTT. Translation gives CASSQDIGVGRALEKLFF.

This clonotype was detected many times. The V and J genes are TRBV27 and TRBJ2-5; 10 bases line up with TRBD1. The V gene's germline CDR1 is MNHEY and CDR2 SMNVEV (reference sequence). V trimming: 5 bases; J trimming: 5 bases; junction bases outside the gene matches: 5. The CDR3 has 14 residues. The DNA for the CDR3 is TGTGCCAGCAGTAGGGGACAGGGGTGGGAGACCCAGTACTTC. Protein product: CASSRGQGWETQYF.

This clonotype has ten or more counts. In DNA form, the CDR3 reads TGTGCCAGCAGTTTGTTTTTGGGAGCCCCTCGGAATGAGCAGTTCTTC. Amino acid sequence: CASSLFLGAPRNEQFF. V is TRBV12-3 or TRBV12-4 and J is TRBJ2-1; D is possibly TRBD2 (5 bases). The CDR3 extends over 16 amino acids. Trimming pared 3 bases from V and 7 bases from J, leaving 19 bases between.

The J gene is TRBJ2-5, the V gene TRBV7-2, with a weak D call TRBD2 (6 bases). The length of the CDR3 is 16 residues. CDR1 is SGHTA and CDR2 is FQGNSA in the germline V gene. The ends were cut back, 4 bases at V and 4 bases at J, with 19 bases in the middle. As DNA, the CDR3 is TGTGCCAGCAGCTCCAGTCTTTCCGGGGGAGGAGAGACCCAGTACTTC. It specifies CASSSSLSGGGETQYF.

There are a few counts of this clonotype. The chain joins TRBV7-3 to TRBJ2-1, with TRBD2 matching 14 bases. The V segment lost 4 bases and the J segment 7 bases; nucleotides outside the gene matches: 3. CDR1 is SGHTA and CDR2 is FQGTGA in the germline V gene. CDR3 length: 15 amino acids. The DNA for the CDR3 is TGTGCCAGCAGCTCGGGACTAGCGGGAGCAAATGAGCAGTTCTTC. The encoded protein is CASSSGLAGANEQFF.